Each of the 20 T cell receptor beta chains below was sequenced from the same sample in a study of blood T cell repertoires in COVID-19. Sequencing was performed with immunoSEQ multiplex PCR; in TCRdb, only in-frame clones are kept and a portion is missing. The sample holds 250,000 to 350,000 clones, 90% seen once. The sequenced sample was PBMCs or T cells enriched from blood (not recorded which). Receptors originate from a woman younger than 45 who had recovered from COVID-19.

V gene TRBV10-2 combines with J gene TRBJ2-3, with 11 bases aligning to TRBD2. J was trimmed by 0 bases and V by 0 bases; bases with no gene match: 2. The CDR3 length is 17 residues. From germline, CDR1 is WSHSY and CDR2 SAAADI. CDR3 bases: TGCGCCAGCAGTGAGTCAACTAGCGGGGGCAGCACAGATACGCAGTATTTT. Translated, it gives CASSESTSGGSTDTQYF.

This chain joins TRBV29-1 and TRBJ2-5; 7 nucleotides align to TRBD2. The CDR3 is 14 residues long. Germline V gives CDR1 SQVTM, CDR2 ANQGSEA. With V trimmed by 3 bases and J by 5 bases, 9 bases remained unmatched. The DNA of the CDR3 is TGCAGCGTTGAGGCGGGAGTGGGTAGGGAGACCCAGTACTTC. Residues: CSVEAGVGRETQYF.

The chain is built from TRBV19 and TRBJ1-5; D call uncertain. This CDR3 has 14 residues. The V gene's germline CDR1 is LNHDA and CDR2 SQIVND (reference sequence). V was shortened by 6 bases and J by 4 bases, with 13 bases between the two germline ends. In DNA, the CDR3 is TGTGCCAGTAGGGCCCCTTCCGGGAATCAGCCCCAGCATTTT. This codes for CASRAPSGNQPQHF.

The table lists this clone with a count of one. The chain combines TRBV30 with TRBJ1-1, with D possibly TRBD1 on 6 matching bases. CDR3 length equals 13 residues. Germline CDR1 and CDR2: GTSNPN and SVGIG (reference sequence). Trimming pared 0 bases from V and 3 bases from J, leaving 8 bases between. The CDR3 region has the DNA TGTGCCTGGAGTGTACAGGGCTACACTGAAGCTTTCTTT. Protein sequence: CAWSVQGYTEAFF.

The chain couples TRBV6-2 or TRBV6-3 to TRBJ2-7; 9 bases match TRBD1. Germline V gene data show CDR1 as MNHEY and CDR2 as SVGEGT. The CDR3 is made up of 19 amino acids. The V gene end was trimmed by 6 bases and the J gene end by 1 base; junction bases not matched to a gene: 19. DNA of the CDR3: TGTGCCAGCAGCCGAACAGGGGGCGCGCCCAGCGGGCCATCCTACGAGCAGTACTTC. Amino acids: CASSRTGGAPSGPSYEQYF.

The chain uses TRBV28 and TRBJ2-7, with 11 positions matching TRBD1. Per germline, CDR1 MDHEN and CDR2 SYDVKM. V lost 8 bases to trimming and J lost 4 bases; unmatched junction nucleotides: 13. The CDR3 sequence is 16 residues long. As DNA, the CDR3 is TGTGCCAGCGAGATCGCCCCGGGACAGGGGGTTTACGAGCAGTACTTC. Translation gives CASEIAPGQGVYEQYF. Full variable domain (rest looked up from reference TRBV28 and TRBJ2-7): DVKVTQSSRYLVKRTGEKVFLECVQDMDHENMFWYRQDPGLGLRLIYFSYDVKMKEKGDIPEGYSVSREKKERFSLILESASTNQTSMYLCASEIAPGQGVYEQYFGPGTRLTVT.

This clone was observed a few times. The V gene is TRBV19, the J gene TRBJ1-4, with TRBD1 matching over 7 bases. Germline CDR1 is LNHDA and CDR2 is SQIVND (reference sequence). The V gene end was trimmed by 4 bases and the J gene end by 4 bases; junction bases not matched to a gene: 3. The CDR3 consists of 14 residues. This CDR3 is CASSTGQLNEKLFF. DNA of the CDR3: TGTGCCAGTAGTACGGGACAGCTTAATGAAAAACTGTTTTTT.

The V gene is TRBV6-5, the J gene TRBJ1-3, with D perhaps matching TRBD1 (5 bases). The CDR3 is made up of 15 amino acids. The germline V gene has CDR1 MNHEY and CDR2 SVGAGI. V lost 2 bases to trimming and J lost 2 bases, with 10 bases between them. The CDR3 DNA reads TGTGCCAGCAGTTACATGGAAGGGGCTGGAAACACCATATATTTT. Residues: CASSYMEGAGNTIYF.

The CDR3 DNA reads TGCGCCAGCAGCTCGTCAGGGGGCACTAATGAAAAACTGTTTTTT. This sequence encodes CASSSSGGTNEKLFF. V gene TRBV5-1 combines with J gene TRBJ1-4; TRBD1 matches at 8 bases. CDR1 is SGHRS and CDR2 is YFSETQ in the germline V gene. V gave up 3 bases and J gave up 2 bases; unmatched junction bases: 3. This CDR3 contains 15 residues. Looking up the rest from reference TRBV5-1 and TRBJ1-4 gives the full variable domain: KAGVTQTPRYLIKTRGQQVTLSCSPISGHRSVSWYQQTPGQGLQFLFEYFSETQRNKGNFPGRFSGRQFSNSRSEMNVSTLELGDSALYLCASSSSGGTNEKLFFGSGTQLSVL.

The chain carries TRBV5-1 and TRBJ1-4; 8 positions match TRBD1. Per germline, CDR1 SGHRS and CDR2 YFSETQ. After removal of 5 bases from V and 5 bases from J, the junction contained 8 bases not matched to a gene. CDR3 length equals 15 residues. The CDR3, as DNA: TGCGCCAGCAGTTCAGGGACAGGATGGAATGAAAAACTGTTTTTT. It is translated as CASSSGTGWNEKLFF.

J is TRBJ2-7 and V is TRBV29-1; 8 bases fit TRBD1. The CDR3 sequence is 12 residues long. The germline V gene encodes CDR1 SQVTM and CDR2 ANQGSEA. V trimming: 6 bases; J trimming: 3 bases; junction bases outside the gene matches: 4. The CDR3: CSVDGQGYEQYF. In nucleotides, the CDR3 is TGCAGCGTGGACGGACAGGGCTACGAGCAGTACTTC.

V gene TRBV7-2 combines with J gene TRBJ1-5, with D hard to call. This CDR3 region has 15 residues. Germline loops: CDR1 SGHTA, CDR2 FQGNSA. Trimming left V 5 bases short and J 3 bases short, with 14 bases between. The CDR3 here is CASSPDTGYNQPQHF. The CDR3 coding sequence is TGTGCCAGCAGCCCAGATACGGGATACAATCAGCCCCAGCATTTT.

The chain links TRBV5-5 to TRBJ2-7; TRBD2 matches 16 bases. This CDR3 is built from 18 residues. Trimming at V came to 0 bases and at J to 5 bases, leaving 8 bases not matched to a gene. Germline lookup yields CDR1 SGHKS and CDR2 YYEKEE (reference sequence). Written as DNA, the CDR3 is TGTGCCAGCAGCTTGGTCCCGGGACTAGCGGGAGGGCCTGACGAGCAGTACTTC. The encoded protein is CASSLVPGLAGGPDEQYF.

CDR3 sequence: CSVGTGIHEQYF. CDR3 DNA: TGCAGCGTCGGGACAGGGATACACGAGCAGTACTTC. The chain joins TRBV29-1 to TRBJ2-7; 9 bases map to TRBD1. The ends lost 6 bases at V and 5 bases at J; junction bases unmatched: 5. The CDR3 sequence is 12 residues long. Germline lookup yields CDR1 SQVTM and CDR2 ANQGSEA.

J is TRBJ2-1 and V is TRBV4-2, with D perhaps TRBD2 (7 bases). Trimming pared 0 bases from V and 6 bases from J, leaving 15 bases between. This CDR3 has 16 amino acids. CDR1 is LGHNA, CDR2 YNFKEQ, per germline. The CDR3 DNA is TGTGCCAGCAGCCAAGATTGGAGGGGGGGGTCCAATGAGCAGTTCTTC. It codes for CASSQDWRGGSNEQFF.

This clone appeared a single time. This chain joins TRBV19 and TRBJ2-3; D perhaps matches TRBD1 (6 bases). The V gene lost 9 bases and the J gene lost 3 bases, with 13 bases spanning the gap. This CDR3 contains 13 residues. Germline V CDR1 and CDR2: LNHDA, SQIVND (reference sequence). The CDR3 here is CASKFGQTDTQYF. CDR3 nucleotides: TGTGCCAGCAAATTCGGACAGACAGATACGCAGTATTTT.

The rearrangement links TRBV2 to TRBJ1-2; no clear D gene. V lost 2 bases, J lost 4 bases, and 11 bases lay in between. The CDR3 covers 14 residues. CDR1 and CDR2 (germline): SNHLY, FYNNEI. The CDR3 sequence is CASSEIGFGYGYTF. CDR3 nucleotide sequence: TGTGCCAGCAGTGAAATTGGCTTTGGCTATGGCTACACCTTC.

The chain employs TRBV5-6 and TRBJ2-1, with TRBD2 matching 9 bases. This CDR3 region has 17 residues. V shed 1 base, J shed 5 bases, and the junction held 10 bases outside the gene matches. The germline V gene encodes CDR1 SGHDT and CDR2 YYEEEE. CDR3 residues: CASSLYGSGSQNNEQFF. The CDR3 DNA sequence: TGTGCCAGCAGCTTGTACGGTAGCGGGAGTCAAAACAATGAGCAGTTCTTC. Variable domain in full (rest from reference TRBV5-6 and TRBJ2-1): DAGVTQSPTHLIKTRGQQVTLRCSPKSGHDTVSWYQQALGQGPQFIFQYYEEEERQRGNFPDRFSGHQFPNYSSELNVNALLLGDSALYLCASSLYGSGSQNNEQFFGPGTRLTVL.

The chain carries TRBV29-1 and TRBJ2-3, with 12 bases fitting TRBD2. Germline V CDR1 and CDR2: SQVTM, ANQGSEA. With 6 bases clipped from V and 3 bases from J, the junction kept 7 bases outside the gene matches. The CDR3 sequence is 15 residues long. CDR3 residues: CSVAWTSGKTDTQYF. CDR3 sequence (DNA): TGCAGCGTAGCCTGGACTAGCGGGAAGACAGATACGCAGTATTTT.

This chain joins TRBV7-2 and TRBJ1-4, with a possible D match to TRBD1 (6 bases). CDR1 is SGHTA, CDR2 FQGNSA, per germline. The CDR3 contains 17 residues. V gave up 0 bases and J gave up 8 bases, with 19 bases separating them. CDR3 DNA: TGTGCCAGCAGCTTAGCGAAGGGACCAAGGGGGAGCGAAAAACTGTTTTTT. Encoded protein: CASSLAKGPRGSEKLFF.